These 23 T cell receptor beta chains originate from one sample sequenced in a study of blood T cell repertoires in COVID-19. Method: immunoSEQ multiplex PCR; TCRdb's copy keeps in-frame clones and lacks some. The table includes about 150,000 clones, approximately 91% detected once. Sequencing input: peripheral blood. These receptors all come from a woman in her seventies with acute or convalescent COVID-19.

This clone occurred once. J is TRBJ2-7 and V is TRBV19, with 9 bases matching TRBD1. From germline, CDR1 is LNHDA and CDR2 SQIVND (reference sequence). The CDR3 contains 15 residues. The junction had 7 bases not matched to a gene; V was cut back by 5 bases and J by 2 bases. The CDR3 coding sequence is TGTGCCAGTAGTCCCCGGGACAGGGATACCTACGAGCAGTACTTC. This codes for CASSPRDRDTYEQYF.

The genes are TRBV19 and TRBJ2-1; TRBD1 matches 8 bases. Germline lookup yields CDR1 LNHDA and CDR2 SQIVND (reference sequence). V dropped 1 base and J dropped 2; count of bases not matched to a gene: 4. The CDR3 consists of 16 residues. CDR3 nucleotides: TGTGCCAGTAGTATAGTAACAGGGGGACCCTACAATGAGCAGTTCTTC. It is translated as CASSIVTGGPYNEQFF.

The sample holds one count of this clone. DNA for the CDR3: TGCGCCAGCAGTTACGGACAGTCCTCTGGAAACACCATATATTTT. The encoded protein is CASSYGQSSGNTIYF. The J gene is TRBJ1-3, the V gene TRBV10-2, with a tentative D call TRBD1 (6 bases). Germline lookup yields CDR1 WSHSY and CDR2 SAAADI. This CDR3 has 15 amino acids. Trimming pared 5 bases from V and 0 bases from J, leaving 11 bases between.

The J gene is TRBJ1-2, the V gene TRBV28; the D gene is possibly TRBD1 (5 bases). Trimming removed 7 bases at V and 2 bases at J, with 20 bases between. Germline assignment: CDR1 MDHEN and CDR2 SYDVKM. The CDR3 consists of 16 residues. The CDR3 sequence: CASNILGGDGNYGYTF. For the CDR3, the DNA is TGTGCCAGCAACATTCTGGGGGGAGACGGCAACTATGGCTACACCTTC.

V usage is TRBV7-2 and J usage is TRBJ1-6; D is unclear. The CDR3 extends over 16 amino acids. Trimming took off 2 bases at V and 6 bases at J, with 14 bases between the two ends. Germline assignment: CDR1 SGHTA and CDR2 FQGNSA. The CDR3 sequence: CASSLYGPQANSPLHF. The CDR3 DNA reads TGTGCCAGCAGCTTATACGGCCCGCAGGCTAATTCACCCCTCCACTTT.

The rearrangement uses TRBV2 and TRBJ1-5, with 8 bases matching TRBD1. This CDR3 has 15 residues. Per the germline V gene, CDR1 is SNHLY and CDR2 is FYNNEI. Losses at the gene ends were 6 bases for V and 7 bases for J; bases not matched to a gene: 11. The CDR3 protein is CASRRGSGGVQPQHF. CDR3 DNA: TGTGCCAGCAGGAGAGGTTCAGGGGGCGTACAGCCCCAGCATTTT.

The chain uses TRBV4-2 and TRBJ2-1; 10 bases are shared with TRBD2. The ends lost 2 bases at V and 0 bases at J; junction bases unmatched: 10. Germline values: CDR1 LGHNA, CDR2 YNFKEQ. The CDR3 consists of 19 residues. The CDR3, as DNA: TGTGCCAGCAGCCAACGGTTAGCGGGGGGAATTAGCTCCTACAATGAGCAGTTCTTC. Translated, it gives CASSQRLAGGISSYNEQFF.

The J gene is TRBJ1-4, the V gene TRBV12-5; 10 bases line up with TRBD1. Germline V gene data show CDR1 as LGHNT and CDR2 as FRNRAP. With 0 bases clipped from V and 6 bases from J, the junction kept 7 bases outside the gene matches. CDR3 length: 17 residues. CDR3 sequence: CASGLVLTGGWDEKLFF. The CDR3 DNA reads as TGTGCTAGTGGTTTGGTACTGACAGGGGGCTGGGATGAAAAACTGTTTTTT.

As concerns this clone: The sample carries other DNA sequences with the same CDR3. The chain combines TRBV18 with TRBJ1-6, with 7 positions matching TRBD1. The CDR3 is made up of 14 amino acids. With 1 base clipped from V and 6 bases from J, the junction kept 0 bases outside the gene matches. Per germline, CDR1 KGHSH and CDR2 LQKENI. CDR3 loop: CASSPRDSNSPLHF. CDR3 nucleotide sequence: TGTGCCAGCTCACCACGGGACAGTAATTCACCCCTCCACTTT. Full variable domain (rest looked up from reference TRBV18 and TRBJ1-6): NAGVMQNPRHLVRRRGQEARLRCSPMKGHSHVYWYRQLPEEGLKFMVYLQKENIIDESGMPKERFSAEFPKEGPSILRIQQVVRGDSAAYFCASSPRDSNSPLHFGNGTRLTVT.

CDR3 sequence: CASSHNTEAFF. The CDR3, as DNA: TGTGCCAGCAGCCATAACACTGAAGCTTTCTTT. The chain combines TRBV12-3 or TRBV12-4 with TRBJ1-1; no firm D call. The CDR3 runs 11 residues. V was cut by 6 bases and J by 2 bases, with 4 bases left in between.

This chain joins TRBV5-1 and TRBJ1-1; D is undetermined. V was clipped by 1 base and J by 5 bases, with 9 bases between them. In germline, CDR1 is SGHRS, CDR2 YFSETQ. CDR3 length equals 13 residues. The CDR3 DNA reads TGCGCCAGCAGCTTGAGCGCTGGGACTGAAGCTTTCTTT. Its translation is CASSLSAGTEAFF.

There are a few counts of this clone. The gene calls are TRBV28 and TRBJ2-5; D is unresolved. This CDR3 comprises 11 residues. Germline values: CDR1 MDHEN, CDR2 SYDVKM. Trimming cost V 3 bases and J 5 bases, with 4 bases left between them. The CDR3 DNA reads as TGTGCCAGCAGTTTTATGGAGACCCAGTACTTC. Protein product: CASSFMETQYF.

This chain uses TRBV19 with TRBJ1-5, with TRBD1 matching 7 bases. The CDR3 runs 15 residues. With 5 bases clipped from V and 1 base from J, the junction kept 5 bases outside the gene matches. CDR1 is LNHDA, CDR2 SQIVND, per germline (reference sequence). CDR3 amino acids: CASSFSQGSNQPQHF. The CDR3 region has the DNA TGTGCCAGTAGTTTTTCACAGGGGAGCAATCAGCCCCAGCATTTT.

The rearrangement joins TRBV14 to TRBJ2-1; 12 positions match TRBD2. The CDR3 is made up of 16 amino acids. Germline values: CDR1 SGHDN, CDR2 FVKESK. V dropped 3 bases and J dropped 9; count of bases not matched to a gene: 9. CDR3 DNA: TGTGCCAGCAGCCAGTGGTTTTCTAGCGGGGGGGGTGAGCAGTTCTTC. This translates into CASSQWFSSGGGEQFF. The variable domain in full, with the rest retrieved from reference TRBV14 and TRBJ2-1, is EAGVTQFPSHSVIEKGQTVTLRCDPISGHDNLYWYRRVMGKEIKFLLHFVKESKQDESGMPNNRFLAERTGGTYSTLKVQPAELEDSGVYFCASSQWFSSGGGEQFFGPGTRLTVL.

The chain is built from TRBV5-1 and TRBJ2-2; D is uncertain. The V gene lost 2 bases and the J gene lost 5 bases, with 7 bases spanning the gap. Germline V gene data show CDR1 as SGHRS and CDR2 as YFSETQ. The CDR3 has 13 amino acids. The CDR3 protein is CASSFRETGELFF. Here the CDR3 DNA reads TGCGCCAGCAGCTTTCGTGAGACCGGGGAGCTGTTTTTT.

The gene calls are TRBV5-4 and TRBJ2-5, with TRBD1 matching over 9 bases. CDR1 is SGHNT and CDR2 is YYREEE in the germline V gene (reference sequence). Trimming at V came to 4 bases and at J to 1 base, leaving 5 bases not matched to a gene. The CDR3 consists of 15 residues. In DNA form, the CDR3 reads TGTGCCAGCAGCCCAAGGGGACAGGGCCAAGAGACCCAGTACTTC. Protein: CASSPRGQGQETQYF.

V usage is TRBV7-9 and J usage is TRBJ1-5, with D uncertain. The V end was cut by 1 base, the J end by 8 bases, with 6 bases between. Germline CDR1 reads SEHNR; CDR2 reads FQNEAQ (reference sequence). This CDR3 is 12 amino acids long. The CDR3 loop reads CASSLGVEPQHF. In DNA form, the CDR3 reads TGTGCCAGCAGCTTAGGAGTTGAGCCCCAGCATTTT.

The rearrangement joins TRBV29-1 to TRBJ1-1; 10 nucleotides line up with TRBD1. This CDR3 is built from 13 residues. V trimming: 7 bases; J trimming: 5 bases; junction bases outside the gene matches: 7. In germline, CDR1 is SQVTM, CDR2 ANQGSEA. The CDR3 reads CSAARTGGTEAFF. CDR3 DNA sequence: TGCAGCGCAGCCCGGACAGGGGGGACTGAAGCTTTCTTT.

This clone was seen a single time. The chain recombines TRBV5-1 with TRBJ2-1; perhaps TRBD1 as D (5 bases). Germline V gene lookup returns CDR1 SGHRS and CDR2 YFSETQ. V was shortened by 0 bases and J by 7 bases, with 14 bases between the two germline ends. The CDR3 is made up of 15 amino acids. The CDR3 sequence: CASSLGVVGLNEQFF. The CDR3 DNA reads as TGCGCCAGCAGCTTGGGGGTCGTGGGGCTAAATGAGCAGTTCTTC.

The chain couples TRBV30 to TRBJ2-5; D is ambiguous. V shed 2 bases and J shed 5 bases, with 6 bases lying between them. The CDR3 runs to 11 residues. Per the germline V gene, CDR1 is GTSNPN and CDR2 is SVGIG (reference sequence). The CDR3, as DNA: TGTGCCTGGAGTCCCCGGGAGACCCAGTACTTC. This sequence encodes CAWSPRETQYF. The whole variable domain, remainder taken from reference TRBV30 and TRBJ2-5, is SQTIHQWPATLVQPVGSPLSLECTVEGTSNPNLYWYRQAAGRGLQLLFYSVGIGQISSEVPQNLSASRPQDRQFILSSKKLLLSDSGFYLCAWSPRETQYFGPGTRLLVL.

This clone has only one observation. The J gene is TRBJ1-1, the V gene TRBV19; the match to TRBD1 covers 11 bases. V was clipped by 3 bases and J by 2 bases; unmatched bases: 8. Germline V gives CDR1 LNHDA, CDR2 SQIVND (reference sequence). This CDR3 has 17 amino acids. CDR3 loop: CASSIKGQGGPNTEAFF. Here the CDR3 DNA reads TGTGCCAGTAGTATCAAGGGACAGGGGGGCCCTAACACTGAAGCTTTCTTT. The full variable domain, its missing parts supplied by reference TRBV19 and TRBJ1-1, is DGGITQSPKYLFRKEGQNVTLSCEQNLNHDAMYWYRQDPGQGLRLIYYSQIVNDFQKGDIAEGYSVSREKKESFPLTVTSAQKNPTAFYLCASSIKGQGGPNTEAFFGQGTRLTVV.

In nucleotides, the CDR3 is TGTGCCAGCAGTTTCGATTTAGGAGTCTTGGCTAACTATGGCTACACCTTC. Translating gives CASSFDLGVLANYGYTF. V and J are TRBV28 and TRBJ1-2; D is ambiguous. Germline-derived CDR1 and CDR2 are MDHEN and SYDVKM. The ends were cut back, 3 bases at V and 0 bases at J, with 17 bases in the middle. The CDR3 has 17 residues.

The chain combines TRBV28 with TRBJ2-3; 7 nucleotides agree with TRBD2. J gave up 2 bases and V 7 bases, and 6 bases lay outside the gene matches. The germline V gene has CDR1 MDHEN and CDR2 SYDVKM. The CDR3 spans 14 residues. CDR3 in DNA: TGTGCCAGCATGGGGCTAGCGGCCACAGATACGCAGTATTTT. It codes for CASMGLAATDTQYF.